A single T cell receptor beta chain is shown here with its context. This record belongs to a study of blood T cell repertoires in COVID-19. Across the study: COVID-19 samples, acute and convalescent, were from the United States, Italy and Spain. Nucleic acid was either cDNA or gDNA, and it came from T cells, B-cell-depleted T cells, or PBMCs.

V was pared by 1 base and J by 6 bases, with 5 bases of the junction left unmatched. The CDR3 has 15 amino acids. From germline, CDR1 is MDHEN and CDR2 SYDVKM. In the original workflow: How many nucleated cells were present was estimated from reference gene primer amplification. Some clones are missing from TCRdb's copy, which holds only in-frame ones; the method was immunoSEQ multiplex PCR. Clonal size and the V and J genes are those of that table, whereas D and trimming came from the DNA. The data hold 120,000 or so clones, with over 75% observed a single time. Sequencing input: peripheral blood. The V and J genes are TRBV28 and TRBJ1-3; 8 nucleotides line up with TRBD1. The source of this sequence is an elderly woman with acute or convalescent COVID-19. The CDR3 nucleotides read TGTGCCAGCAGTTTATTAGACAGGGGTCCAAACACCATATATTTT. It encodes CASSLLDRGPNTIYF. Complete variable domain (other parts from reference TRBV28 and TRBJ1-3): DVKVTQSSRYLVKRTGEKVFLECVQDMDHENMFWYRQDPGLGLRLIYFSYDVKMKEKGDIPEGYSVSREKKERFSLILESASTNQTSMYLCASSLLDRGPNTIYFGEGSWLTVV.